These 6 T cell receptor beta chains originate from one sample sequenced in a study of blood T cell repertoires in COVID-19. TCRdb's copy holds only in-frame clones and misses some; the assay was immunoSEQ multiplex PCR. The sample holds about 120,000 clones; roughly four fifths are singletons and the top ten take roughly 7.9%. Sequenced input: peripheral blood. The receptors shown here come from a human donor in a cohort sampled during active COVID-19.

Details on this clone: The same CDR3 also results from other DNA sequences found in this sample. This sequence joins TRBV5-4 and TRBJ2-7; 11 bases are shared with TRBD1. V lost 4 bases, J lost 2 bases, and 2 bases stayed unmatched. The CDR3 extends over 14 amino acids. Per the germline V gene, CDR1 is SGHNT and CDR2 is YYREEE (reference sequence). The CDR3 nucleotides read TGTGCCAGCAGCCCGGGACAGGGGGCCTACGAGCAGTACTTC. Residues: CASSPGQGAYEQYF.

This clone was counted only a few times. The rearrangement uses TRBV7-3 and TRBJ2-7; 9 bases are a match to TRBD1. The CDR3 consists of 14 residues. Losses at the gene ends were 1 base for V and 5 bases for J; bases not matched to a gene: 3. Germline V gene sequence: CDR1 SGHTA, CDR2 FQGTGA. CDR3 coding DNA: TGTGCCAGCAGCTTAAGGGACAGGGTTGACGAGCAGTACTTC. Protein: CASSLRDRVDEQYF.

CDR3 bases: TGTGCCAGCAGTATGACAGGGGCGAACACTGAAGCTTTCTTT. Its protein is CASSMTGANTEAFF. V is TRBV28 and J is TRBJ1-1; 8 bases are shared with TRBD1. Germline V gives CDR1 MDHEN, CDR2 SYDVKM. J gave up 1 base and V 5 bases, and 3 bases lay outside the gene matches. This CDR3 is 14 amino acids long.

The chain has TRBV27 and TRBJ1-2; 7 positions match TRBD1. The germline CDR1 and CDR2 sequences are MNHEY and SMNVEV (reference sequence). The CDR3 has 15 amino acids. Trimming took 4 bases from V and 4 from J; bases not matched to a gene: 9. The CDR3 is CASSYFKGAGYGYTF. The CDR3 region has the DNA TGTGCCAGCAGTTATTTCAAGGGGGCTGGCTATGGCTACACCTTC.

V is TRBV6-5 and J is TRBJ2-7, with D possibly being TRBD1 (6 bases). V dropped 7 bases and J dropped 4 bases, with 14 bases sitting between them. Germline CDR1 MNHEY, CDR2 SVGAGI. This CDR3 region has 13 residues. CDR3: CASTPGQLYEQYF. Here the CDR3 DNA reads TGTGCCAGCACCCCTGGACAGCTATACGAGCAGTACTTC.

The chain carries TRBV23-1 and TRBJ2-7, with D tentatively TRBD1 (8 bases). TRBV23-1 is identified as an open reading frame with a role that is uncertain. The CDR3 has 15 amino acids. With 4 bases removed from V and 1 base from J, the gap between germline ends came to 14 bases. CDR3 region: CASSLDRGGSYEQYF. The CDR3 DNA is TGCGCCAGCAGTCTTGACAGGGGAGGGTCCTACGAGCAGTACTTC.